This T cell receptor (beta chain) was obtained from a study of graft-versus-host responses after intestinal transplantation. Study-level background: Transplant types were multivisceral, liver-intestinal, or isolated intestinal.

In germline, CDR1 is SGHAT, CDR2 FQNNGV. The CDR3 consists of 14 residues. V was pared by 5 bases and J by 3 bases, with 10 bases between. Of note for this clone: What it recognizes is unknown.

Study-wide findings and caveats: GvH clones occurred in recipient marrow; some first appeared in ileum or blood.

Profiling relied on immunoSEQ multiplex PCR, and the TCRdb table lists in-frame clones only, not all of them. The sample has over 100,000 clones, about 88% seen once. This clonotype originated in a human donor who received an intestinal transplant. The sequencing used unstimulated CD4+ T cells sorted from spleen or lymph node cells, collected before intestinal transplant. This chain links TRBV11-2 with TRBJ1-4; D remains unclear. This chain's CDR3 is CASSPRRPNEKLFF. The CDR3 DNA sequence: TGTGCCAGCAGCCCGCGCAGGCCTAATGAAAAACTGTTTTTT.